This is a list of T cell receptor beta chains from one sample in a study of blood T cells in healthy people across ages. From the 5' RACE reads, TCRdb called clonotypes with MiXCR, one entry per CDR3 protein. This sample has around 780,000 distinct CDR3 sequences, with roughly 26% found just once. Another study also made use of these data, one on T cells of mothers and their children.

Input material: blood. The receptors originated from a boy aged 5 to 17 in good health. Each CDR3 is given with its conserved first and last residue. Fields, in order: V gene, J gene, CDR3 protein.

TRBV15	TRBJ2-3	CATSRDAGGPDTQYF
TRBV20-1	TRBJ2-3	CSASKRQGGDTQYF
TRBV25-1	TRBJ2-7	CASSGQGTKEQYF
TRBV2	TRBJ2-7	CASQSNRDSSYEQYF
TRBV20-1	TRBJ1-6	CSGAESLVRNSPLHF
TRBV2	TRBJ2-5	CASTPDFGTQYF
TRBV4-1	TRBJ2-2	CASSQDWGSGGSGELFF
TRBV4-2	TRBJ1-2	CASSPPLDMNYGYTF
TRBV7-6	-	CASSLESDYNEQFF
TRBV12-5	TRBJ2-3	CASGRGLAGDSDTQYF
TRBV2	TRBJ1-4	CASTVGSLKGRLFF
TRBV6-1	-	CASSVEGNPYNEQFF
TRBV2	TRBJ2-1	CASLRAAEDEQFF
TRBV5-1	TRBJ1-5	CASSLDGAGNQPQHF
TRBV10-3	TRBJ1-3	CATDGATGNTIYF
TRBV29-1	TRBJ1-1	CSVQASGDTEAFF
TRBV7-9	TRBJ2-7	CASSVPFKDRTPGYEQYF
TRBV6-6	TRBJ1-2	CASSYGSHYGYTF
TRBV28	TRBJ2-1	CASSLGFREQFF
TRBV20-1	TRBJ2-5	CSATLAGGRQETQYF